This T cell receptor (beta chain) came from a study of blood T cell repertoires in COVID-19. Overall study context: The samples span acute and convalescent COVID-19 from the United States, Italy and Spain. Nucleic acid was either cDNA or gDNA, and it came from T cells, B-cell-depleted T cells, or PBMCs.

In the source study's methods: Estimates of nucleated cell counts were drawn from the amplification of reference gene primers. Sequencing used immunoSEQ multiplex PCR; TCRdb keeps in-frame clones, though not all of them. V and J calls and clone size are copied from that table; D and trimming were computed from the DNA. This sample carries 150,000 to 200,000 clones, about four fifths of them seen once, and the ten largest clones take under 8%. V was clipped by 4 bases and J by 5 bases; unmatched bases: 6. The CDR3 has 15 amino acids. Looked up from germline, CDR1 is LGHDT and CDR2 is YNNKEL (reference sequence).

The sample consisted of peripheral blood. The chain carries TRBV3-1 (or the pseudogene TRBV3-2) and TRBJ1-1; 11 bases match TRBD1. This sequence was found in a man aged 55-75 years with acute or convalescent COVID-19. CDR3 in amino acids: CASSPGTGGTTEAFF. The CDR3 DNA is TGTGCCAGCAGCCCCGGGACAGGGGGTACTACTGAAGCTTTCTTT.